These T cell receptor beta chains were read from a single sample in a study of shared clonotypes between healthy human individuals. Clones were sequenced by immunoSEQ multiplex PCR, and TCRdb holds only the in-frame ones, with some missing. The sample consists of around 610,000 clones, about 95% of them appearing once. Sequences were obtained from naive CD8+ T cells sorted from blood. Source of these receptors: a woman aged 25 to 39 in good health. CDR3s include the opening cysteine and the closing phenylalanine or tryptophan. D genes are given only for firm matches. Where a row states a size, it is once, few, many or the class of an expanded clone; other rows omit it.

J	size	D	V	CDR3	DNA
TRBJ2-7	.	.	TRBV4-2	CASSQDLGGSYEQYF	TGTGCCAGCAGCCAAGATCTCGGCGGTTCCTACGAGCAGTACTTC
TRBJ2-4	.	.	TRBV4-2	CASSQDLRRAAKNIQYF	TGTGCCAGCAGCCAAGATCTGCGGAGGGCGGCCAAAAACATTCAGTACTTC
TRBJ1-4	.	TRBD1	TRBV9	CASSEPGTGVEKLFF	TGTGCCAGCAGCGAGCCTGGGACAGGGGTAGAAAAACTGTTTTTT
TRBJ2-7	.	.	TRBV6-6	CASSWVGLSYEQYF	TGTGCCAGCAGCTGGGTAGGACTTTCCTACGAGCAGTACTTC
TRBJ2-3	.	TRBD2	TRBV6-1	CASSETSGSGRSDTQYF	TGTGCCAGCAGTGAAACCTCGGGGAGCGGGAGATCAGATACGCAGTATTTT
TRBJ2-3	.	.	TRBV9	CASTIRDLAWDTQYF	TGTGCCAGCACAATCCGGGATCTAGCGTGGGATACGCAGTATTTT
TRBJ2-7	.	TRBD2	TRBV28	CASSFNRDYQAYEQYF	TGTGCCAGCAGTTTCAATAGGGACTATCAGGCCTACGAGCAGTACTTC
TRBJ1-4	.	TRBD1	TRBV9	CASSAVSGTVNEKLFF	TGTGCCAGCAGCGCCGTTTCCGGGACAGTTAATGAAAAACTGTTTTTT
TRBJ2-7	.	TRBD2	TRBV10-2	CASRIAGEHEQYF	TGCGCCAGCAGAATAGCGGGAGAGCACGAGCAGTACTTC
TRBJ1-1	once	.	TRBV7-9	CASSSRDKDTEAFF	TGTGCCAGCAGCTCAAGGGATAAGGACACTGAAGCTTTCTTT
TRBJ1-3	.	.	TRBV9	CASSVASGNTIYF	TGTGCCAGCAGCGTAGCTTCCGGAAACACCATATATTTT
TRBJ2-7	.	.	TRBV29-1	CSVVQYEQYF	TGCAGCGTTGTCCAGTACGAGCAGTACTTC
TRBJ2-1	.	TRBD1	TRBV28	CASSRDRGGYNEQFF	TGTGCCAGCAGCCGTGACAGGGGAGGTTACAATGAGCAGTTCTTC
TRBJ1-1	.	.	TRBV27	CASSFGVTTEAFF	TGTGCCAGCAGTTTTGGGGTTACCACTGAAGCTTTCTTT
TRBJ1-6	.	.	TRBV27	CASTLIGTASPLHF	TGTGCCAGCACCTTAATCGGGACCGCTTCACCCCTCCACTTT
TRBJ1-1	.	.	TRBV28	CASSRPTEMNTEAFF	TGTGCCAGCAGTCGCCCTACCGAAATGAACACTGAAGCTTTCTTT
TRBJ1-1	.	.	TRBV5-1	CASSSGTGRTEAFF	TGCGCCAGCAGCTCCGGGACCGGGCGGACTGAAGCTTTCTTT
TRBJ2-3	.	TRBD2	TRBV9	CASSAGTSGSGDTQYF	TGTGCCAGCAGCGCGGGGACTAGCGGGAGTGGAGATACGCAGTATTTT
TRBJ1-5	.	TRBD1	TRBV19	CASSFLGQGGNQPQHF	TGTGCCAGTAGTTTTTTGGGACAGGGAGGCAATCAGCCCCAGCATTTT
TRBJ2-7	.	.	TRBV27	CASTGTKVPYEQYF	TGTGCCAGCACCGGGACGAAAGTCCCCTACGAGCAGTACTTC
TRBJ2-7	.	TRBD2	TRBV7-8	CASSPTLLAESPYEQYF	TGTGCCAGCAGTCCGACACTTCTAGCGGAGTCCCCCTACGAGCAGTACTTC
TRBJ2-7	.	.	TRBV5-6	CASRQFVSPYEQYF	TGTGCCAGCAGACAATTCGTCTCGCCCTACGAGCAGTACTTC
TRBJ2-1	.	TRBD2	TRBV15	CATRGELAGAAEQFF	TGTGCCACCCGCGGGGAACTAGCGGGAGCCGCGGAGCAGTTCTTC
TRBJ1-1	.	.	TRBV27	CASSLSWGTEAFF	TGTGCCAGCAGTTTATCCTGGGGGACTGAAGCTTTCTTT
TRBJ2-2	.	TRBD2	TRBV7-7	CASSARLAGNTGELFF	TGTGCCAGCAGCGCCAGGCTAGCGGGGAACACCGGGGAGCTGTTTTTT
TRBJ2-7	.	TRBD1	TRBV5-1	CASSPGQATYEQYF	TGCGCCAGCAGCCCCGGACAGGCGACCTACGAGCAGTACTTC
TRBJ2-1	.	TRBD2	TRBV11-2	CASSLGGSDQFF	TGTGCCAGCAGCTTAGGCGGGAGCGATCAGTTCTTC
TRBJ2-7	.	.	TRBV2	CASRPPDSYEQYF	TGTGCCAGTAGGCCCCCGGACTCCTACGAGCAGTACTTC
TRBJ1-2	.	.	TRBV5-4	CASSLEVNYGYTF	TGTGCCAGCAGCTTGGAAGTGAACTATGGCTACACCTTC
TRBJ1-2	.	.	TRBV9	CASSGAHRDVYGYTF	TGTGCCAGCAGCGGGGCCCACAGGGACGTCTATGGCTACACCTTC
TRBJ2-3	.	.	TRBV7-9	CASSSRYTDTQYF	TGTGCCAGCAGCTCGAGATACACAGATACGCAGTATTTT
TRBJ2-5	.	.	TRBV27	CASSLPPPRWETQYF	TGTGCCAGCAGTTTGCCACCCCCTAGATGGGAGACCCAGTACTTC
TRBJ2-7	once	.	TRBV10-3	CAISVGYEQYF	TGTGCCATCAGTGTGGGGTACGAGCAGTACTTC
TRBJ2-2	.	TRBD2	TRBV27	CASTSGSLAGELFF	TGTGCCAGTACTAGCGGGAGTCTGGCCGGGGAGCTGTTTTTT
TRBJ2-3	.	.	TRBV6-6	CASRELRTDTQYF	TGTGCCAGCAGAGAGTTGCGCACAGATACGCAGTATTTT
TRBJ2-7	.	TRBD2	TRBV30	CAWRRGTSGFYEQYF	TGTGCCTGGAGGCGAGGGACTAGCGGGTTTTACGAGCAGTACTTC
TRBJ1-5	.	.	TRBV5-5	CASSLKDQPQHF	TGTGCCAGCAGCTTGAAGGATCAGCCCCAGCATTTT
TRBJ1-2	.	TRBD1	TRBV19	CASSAPWTGSNYGYTF	TGTGCCAGTAGCGCCCCGTGGACAGGGTCGAACTATGGCTACACCTTC
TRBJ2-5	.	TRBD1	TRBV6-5	CASSLGTGGLETQYF	TGTGCCAGCAGTCTGGGGACAGGGGGCCTAGAGACCCAGTACTTC
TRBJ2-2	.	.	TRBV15	CATSMMGSRYTGELFF	TGTGCCACCAGCATGATGGGGAGTAGGTACACCGGGGAGCTGTTTTTT